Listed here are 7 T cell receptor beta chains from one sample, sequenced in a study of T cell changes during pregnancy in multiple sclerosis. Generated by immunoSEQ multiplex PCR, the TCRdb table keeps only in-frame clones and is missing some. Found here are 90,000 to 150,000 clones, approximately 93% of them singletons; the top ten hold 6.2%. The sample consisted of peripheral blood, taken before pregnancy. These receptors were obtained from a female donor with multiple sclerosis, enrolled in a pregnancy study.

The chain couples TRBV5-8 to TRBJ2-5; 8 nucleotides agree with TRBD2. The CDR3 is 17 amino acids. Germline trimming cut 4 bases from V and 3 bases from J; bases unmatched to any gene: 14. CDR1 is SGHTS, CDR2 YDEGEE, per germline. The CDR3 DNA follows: TGTGCCAGCAGCCCGGAAAGTATTAGCGGGATAAAAGAGACCCAGTACTTC. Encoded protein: CASSPESISGIKETQYF.

This CDR3 reads CASSPWDSSYGYTF. In nucleotides, the CDR3 is TGCGCCAGCAGCCCCTGGGACAGCAGCTATGGCTACACCTTC. The J gene is TRBJ1-2, the V gene TRBV5-1, with 7 bases fitting TRBD1. Germline V lookup: CDR1 SGHRS, CDR2 YFSETQ. V dropped 4 bases and J dropped 4; count of bases not matched to a gene: 7. The CDR3 has 14 residues.

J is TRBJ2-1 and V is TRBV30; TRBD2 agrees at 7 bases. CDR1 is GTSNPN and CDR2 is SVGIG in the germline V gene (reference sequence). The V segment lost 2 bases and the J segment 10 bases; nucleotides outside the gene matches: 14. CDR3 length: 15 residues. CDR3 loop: CAWSRWEGLSHEQFF. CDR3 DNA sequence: TGTGCCTGGAGTAGGTGGGAGGGCCTCTCACACGAGCAGTTCTTC.

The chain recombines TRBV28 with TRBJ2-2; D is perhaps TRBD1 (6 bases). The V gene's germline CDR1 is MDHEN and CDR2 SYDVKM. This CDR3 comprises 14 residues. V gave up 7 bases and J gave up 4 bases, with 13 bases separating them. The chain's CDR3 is CASTEGGLTGELFF. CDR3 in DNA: TGTGCCAGCACCGAAGGGGGTCTCACCGGGGAGCTGTTTTTT.

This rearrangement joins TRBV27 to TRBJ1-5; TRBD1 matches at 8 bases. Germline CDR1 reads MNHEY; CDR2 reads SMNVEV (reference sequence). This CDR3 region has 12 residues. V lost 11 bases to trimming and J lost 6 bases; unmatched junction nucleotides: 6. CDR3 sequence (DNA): TGTGCCGTAGGACAGGGAAGTCAGCCCCAGCATTTT. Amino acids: CAVGQGSQPQHF.

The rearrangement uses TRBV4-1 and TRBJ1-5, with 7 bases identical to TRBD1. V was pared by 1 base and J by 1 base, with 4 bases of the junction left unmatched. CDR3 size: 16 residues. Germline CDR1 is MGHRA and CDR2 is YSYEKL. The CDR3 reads CASSQGGQASNQPQHF. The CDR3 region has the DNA TGCGCCAGCAGCCAAGGTGGACAGGCGAGCAATCAGCCCCAGCATTTT.

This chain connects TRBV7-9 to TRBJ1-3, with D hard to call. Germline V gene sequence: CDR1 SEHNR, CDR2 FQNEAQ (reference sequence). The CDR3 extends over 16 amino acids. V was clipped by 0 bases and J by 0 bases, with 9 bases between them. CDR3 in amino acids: CASSLADFISGNTIYF. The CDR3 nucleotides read TGTGCCAGCAGCTTAGCGGACTTCATCTCTGGAAACACCATATATTTT.